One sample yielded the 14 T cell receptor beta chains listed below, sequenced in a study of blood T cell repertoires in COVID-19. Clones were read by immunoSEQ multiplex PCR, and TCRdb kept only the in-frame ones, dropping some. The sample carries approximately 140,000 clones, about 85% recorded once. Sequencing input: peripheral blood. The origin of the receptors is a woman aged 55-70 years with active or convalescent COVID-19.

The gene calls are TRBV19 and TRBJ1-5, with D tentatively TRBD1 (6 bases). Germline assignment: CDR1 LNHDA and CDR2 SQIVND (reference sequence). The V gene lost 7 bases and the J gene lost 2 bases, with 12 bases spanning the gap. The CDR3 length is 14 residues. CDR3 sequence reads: CASKGGAGNQPQHF. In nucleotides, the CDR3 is TGTGCCAGTAAAGGGGGTGCGGGCAATCAGCCCCAGCATTTT.

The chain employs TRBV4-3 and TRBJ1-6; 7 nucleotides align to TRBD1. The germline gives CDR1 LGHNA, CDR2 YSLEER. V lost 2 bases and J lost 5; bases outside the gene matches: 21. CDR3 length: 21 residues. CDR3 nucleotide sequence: TGCGCCAGCAGCCAATCGCGTCCAGGCAGGGGGAAGGTTGGGGATAATTCACCCCTCCACTTT. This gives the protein CASSQSRPGRGKVGDNSPLHF.

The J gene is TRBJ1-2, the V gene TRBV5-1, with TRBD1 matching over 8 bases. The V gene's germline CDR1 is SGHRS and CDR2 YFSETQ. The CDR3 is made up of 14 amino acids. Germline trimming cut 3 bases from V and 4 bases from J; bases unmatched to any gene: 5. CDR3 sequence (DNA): TGCGCCAGCAGCTCACCGGACAGGGCCTATGGCTACACCTTC. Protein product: CASSSPDRAYGYTF.

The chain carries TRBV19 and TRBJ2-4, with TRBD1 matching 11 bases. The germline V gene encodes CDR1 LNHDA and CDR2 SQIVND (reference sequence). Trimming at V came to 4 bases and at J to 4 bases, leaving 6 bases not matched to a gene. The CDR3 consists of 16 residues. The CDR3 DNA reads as TGTGCCAGTAGTACTGGACAGGGGGCCTTGAAAAACATTCAGTACTTC. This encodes CASSTGQGALKNIQYF.

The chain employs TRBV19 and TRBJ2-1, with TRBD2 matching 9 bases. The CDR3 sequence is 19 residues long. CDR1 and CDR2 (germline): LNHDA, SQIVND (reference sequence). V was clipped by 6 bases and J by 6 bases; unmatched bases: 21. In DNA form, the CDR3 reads TGTGCCAGTAGCCCGGGACGGCCCGGGATGCTAGCGGGGCTCAATGAGCAGTTCTTC. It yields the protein CASSPGRPGMLAGLNEQFF.

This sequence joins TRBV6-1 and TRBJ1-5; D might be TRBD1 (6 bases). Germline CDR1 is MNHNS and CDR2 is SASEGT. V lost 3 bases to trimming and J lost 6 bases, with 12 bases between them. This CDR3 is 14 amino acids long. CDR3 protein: CASSDTTGSQPQHF. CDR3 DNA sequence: TGTGCCAGCAGTGATACGACAGGAAGTCAGCCCCAGCATTTT.

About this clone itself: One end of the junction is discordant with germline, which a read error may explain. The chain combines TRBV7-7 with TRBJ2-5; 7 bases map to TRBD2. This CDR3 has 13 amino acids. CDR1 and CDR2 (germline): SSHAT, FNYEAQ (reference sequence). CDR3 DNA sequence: TGTGCTAGCACAGCGGGGCCCCGAGAGACCCAGTACTTC. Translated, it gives CASTAGPRETQYF.

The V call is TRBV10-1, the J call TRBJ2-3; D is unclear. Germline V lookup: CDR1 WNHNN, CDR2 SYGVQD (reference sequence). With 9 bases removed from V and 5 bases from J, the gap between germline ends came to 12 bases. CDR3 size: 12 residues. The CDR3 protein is CARNSRQDTQYF. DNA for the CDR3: TGCGCCAGAAACTCCCGCCAAGATACGCAGTATTTT.

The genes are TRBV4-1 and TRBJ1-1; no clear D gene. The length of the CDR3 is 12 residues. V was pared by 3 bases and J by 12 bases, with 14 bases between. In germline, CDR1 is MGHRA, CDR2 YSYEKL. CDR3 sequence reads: CASSQPLVRPFF. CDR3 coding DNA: TGCGCCAGCAGCCAGCCCCTAGTTCGGCCTTTCTTT.

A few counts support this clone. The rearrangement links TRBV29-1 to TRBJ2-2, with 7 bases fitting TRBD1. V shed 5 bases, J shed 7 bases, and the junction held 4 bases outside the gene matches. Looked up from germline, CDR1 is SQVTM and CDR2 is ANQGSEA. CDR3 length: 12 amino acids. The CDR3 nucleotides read TGCAGCGTTTACAGGGGTGGCGGGGAGCTGTTTTTT. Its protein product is CSVYRGGGELFF.

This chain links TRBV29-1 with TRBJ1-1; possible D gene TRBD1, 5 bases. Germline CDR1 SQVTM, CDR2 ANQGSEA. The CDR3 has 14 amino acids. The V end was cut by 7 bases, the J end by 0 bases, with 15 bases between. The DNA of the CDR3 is TGCAGCGCAAAGACAGTCAGCATGAACACTGAAGCTTTCTTT. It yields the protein CSAKTVSMNTEAFF.

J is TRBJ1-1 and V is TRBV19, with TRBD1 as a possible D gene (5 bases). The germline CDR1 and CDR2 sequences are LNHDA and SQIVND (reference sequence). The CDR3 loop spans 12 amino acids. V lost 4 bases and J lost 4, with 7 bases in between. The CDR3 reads CASSTGITEAFF. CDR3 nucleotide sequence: TGTGCCAGTAGTACAGGGATCACTGAAGCTTTCTTT.

CDR3: CASTSGGGPQETQYF. The CDR3 DNA follows: TGTGCCAGCACCTCCGGCGGGGGGCCTCAAGAGACCCAGTACTTC. J is TRBJ2-5 and V is TRBV2; TRBD2 matches 8 bases. The V and J ends lost 7 bases and 2 bases, in that order; junction bases with no gene match: 9. Germline values: CDR1 SNHLY, CDR2 FYNNEI. The CDR3 is made up of 15 amino acids.

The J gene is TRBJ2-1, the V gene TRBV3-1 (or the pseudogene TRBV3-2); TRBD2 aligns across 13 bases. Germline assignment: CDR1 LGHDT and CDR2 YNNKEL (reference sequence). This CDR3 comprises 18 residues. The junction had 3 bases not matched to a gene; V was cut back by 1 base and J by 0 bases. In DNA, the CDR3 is TGTGCCAGCAGCCAAGGGAGGACTAGCGGGGGCTCCTACAATGAGCAGTTCTTC. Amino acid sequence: CASSQGRTSGGSYNEQFF.